Listed below are T cell receptor beta chains from one sample, sequenced in a study of CD4 T cells in relation to SARS-CoV-2 and coronaviruses. Which antigens these TCRs recognize remains unknown. Libraries were prepared by immunoSEQ multiplex PCR; TCRdb keeps only in-frame clonotypes and omits some of them. The top ten clones hold approximately 1.5% of a sample with some 46,000 clones, approximately 80% of them seen once. Sequences were obtained from naive CD4+ T cells from PBMCs, cultured in vitro. Receptors originate from an adult with COVID-19. The conserved cysteine and the conserved F or W are not part of the CDR3 here.

V gene: TRBV3-1/TRBV3-2; CDR3 protein: ASSPTSGRGTYNEQF
V gene: TRBV27; CDR3 protein: ASSYGRGYGYT
V gene: TRBV19; CDR3 protein: ASSIFRGNSNQPQH
V gene: TRBV9; CDR3 protein: ASSEGGIDNQPQH
V gene: TRBV6-5; CDR3 protein: ASSRQGHFSEQY
V gene: TRBV19; CDR3 protein: ASSITPTGYNIQY
V gene: TRBV5-1; CDR3 protein: ASSYSGRAYEQY
V gene: TRBV6-1; CDR3 protein: ASSERSGRARNEQF
V gene: TRBV2; CDR3 protein: ASSVTGTNTGELF
V gene: TRBV7-8; CDR3 protein: ASSFWLEGNQPQH
V gene: TRBV6-5; CDR3 protein: ASSRQGGNQPQH
V gene: TRBV10-3; CDR3 protein: AISLLGTEAF
V gene: TRBV29-1; CDR3 protein: SVWTSGSMMGTGELF
V gene: TRBV30; CDR3 protein: AWSVHSGRLQETQY
V gene: TRBV28; CDR3 protein: ASSLKEKAF